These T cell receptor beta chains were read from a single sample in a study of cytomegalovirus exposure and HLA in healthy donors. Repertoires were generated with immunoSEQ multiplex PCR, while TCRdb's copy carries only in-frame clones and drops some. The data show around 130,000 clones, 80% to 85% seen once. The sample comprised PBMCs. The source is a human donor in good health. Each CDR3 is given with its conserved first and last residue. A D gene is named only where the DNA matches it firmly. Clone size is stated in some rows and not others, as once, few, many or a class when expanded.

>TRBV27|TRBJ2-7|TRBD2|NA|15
CASSSRPGGAHEQYF
TGTGCCAGCAGTTCCCGACCCGGGGGGGCCCACGAGCAGTACTTC
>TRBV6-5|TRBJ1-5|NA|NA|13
CASGGLSNQPQHF
TGTGCCAGCGGGGGACTTAGCAATCAGCCCCAGCATTTT
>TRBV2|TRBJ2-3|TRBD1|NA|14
CASREGQGPDTQYF
TGTGCCAGCAGAGAAGGACAGGGCCCAGATACGCAGTATTTT
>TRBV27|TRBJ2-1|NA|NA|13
CASSLDLYNEQFF
TGTGCCAGCAGTTTAGACTTGTACAATGAGCAGTTCTTC
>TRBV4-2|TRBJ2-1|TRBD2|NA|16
CASSQEASGGASEQFF
TGTGCCAGCAGCCAAGAGGCTAGCGGGGGGGCATCTGAGCAGTTCTTC
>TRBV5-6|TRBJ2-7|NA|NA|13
CASSFSGSDEQYF
TGTGCCAGCAGCTTCTCAGGGTCGGACGAGCAGTACTTC
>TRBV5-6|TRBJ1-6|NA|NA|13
CASSLGSNSPLHF
TGTGCCAGCAGCTTGGGCAGTAATTCACCCCTCCACTTT
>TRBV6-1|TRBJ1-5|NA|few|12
CASSREHQPQHF
TGTGCCAGCAGTCGAGAACATCAGCCCCAGCATTTT
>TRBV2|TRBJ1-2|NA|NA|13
CAVIGEVDYGYTF
TGTGCCGTTATAGGGGAGGTGGACTATGGCTACACCTTC
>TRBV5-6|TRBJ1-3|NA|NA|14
CASTHGRGSNTIYF
TGTGCCAGCACCCATGGGAGGGGCTCAAACACCATATATTTT
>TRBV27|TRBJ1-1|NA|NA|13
CASSFSGFTEAFF
TGTGCCAGCAGTTTCTCAGGTTTCACTGAAGCTTTCTTT
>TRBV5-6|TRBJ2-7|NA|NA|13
CASSSGRAYEQYF
TGTGCCAGCAGCTCGGGCAGGGCCTACGAGCAGTACTTC
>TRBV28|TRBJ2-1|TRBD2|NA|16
CASSPLLAGSYNEQFF
TGTGCCAGCAGCCCCCTCTTAGCGGGGTCTTACAATGAGCAGTTCTTC
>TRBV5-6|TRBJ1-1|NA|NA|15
CASSHGGGGNTEAFF
TGTGCCAGCAGTCACGGCGGGGGTGGGAACACTGAAGCTTTCTTT